These T cell receptor beta chains were read from a single sample in a study of cytomegalovirus exposure and HLA in healthy donors. Only in-frame clones appear in the TCRdb table, and some are missing; sequencing was by immunoSEQ multiplex PCR. The sample shows around 80,000 clones, 85% to 95% of them seen only once. Sequencing was carried out using PBMCs. The origin of the receptors is a woman aged 18-29 years in good health and CMV-seronegative. Each CDR3 is given with its conserved first and last residue. The order of the fields is J gene, clone size, D gene, V gene, CDR3 protein, CDR3 DNA. A D gene is named only where the DNA matches it firmly. For some rows the clone size is stated as once, few or many, or as a class when expanded; others skip it.

J gene: TRBJ1-1
clone size: -
D gene: TRBD1
V gene: TRBV28
CDR3 protein: CASITPTGAEAFF
CDR3 DNA: TGTGCCAGCATCACTCCCACAGGGGCTGAAGCTTTCTTT

J gene: TRBJ1-3
clone size: -
D gene: TRBD1
V gene: TRBV11-2
CDR3 protein: CASRSVRGDSGNTIYF
CDR3 DNA: TGTGCCAGCAGGTCGGTCAGGGGGGACTCTGGAAACACCATATATTTT

J gene: TRBJ1-5
clone size: -
D gene: -
V gene: TRBV10-2
CDR3 protein: CASRADSISYQPQHF
CDR3 DNA: TGCGCCAGCAGGGCGGACAGCATATCATATCAGCCCCAGCATTTT

J gene: TRBJ2-5
clone size: -
D gene: -
V gene: TRBV6-6
CDR3 protein: CATWDSGSRETQYF
CDR3 DNA: TGTGCCACCTGGGACTCTGGGAGTCGGGAGACCCAGTACTTC

J gene: TRBJ1-2
clone size: -
D gene: TRBD1
V gene: TRBV5-6
CDR3 protein: CASSTQGANYGYTF
CDR3 DNA: TGTGCCAGCAGCACCCAGGGGGCCAACTATGGCTACACCTTC

J gene: TRBJ1-3
clone size: -
D gene: -
V gene: TRBV7-2
CDR3 protein: CASSDQGQIGNTIYF
CDR3 DNA: TGTGCCAGCAGCGACCAGGGACAAATTGGAAACACCATATATTTT

J gene: TRBJ1-5
clone size: -
D gene: TRBD1
V gene: TRBV7-2
CDR3 protein: CASSPRGPQPQHF
CDR3 DNA: TGTGCCAGCAGCCCCAGGGGGCCTCAGCCCCAGCATTTT

J gene: TRBJ2-1
clone size: -
D gene: -
V gene: TRBV15
CDR3 protein: CATSKMGAGDYEQFF
CDR3 DNA: TGTGCCACCAGCAAGATGGGGGCGGGAGACTATGAGCAGTTCTTC

J gene: TRBJ2-3
clone size: -
D gene: -
V gene: TRBV7-6
CDR3 protein: CASSLVEGLADTQYF
CDR3 DNA: TGTGCCAGCAGCTTAGTTGAGGGTTTGGCAGATACGCAGTATTTT

J gene: TRBJ2-7
clone size: -
D gene: -
V gene: TRBV9
CDR3 protein: CASSGGPRSDYSYEQYF
CDR3 DNA: TGTGCCAGCAGCGGAGGGCCCCGGAGTGACTACTCCTACGAGCAGTACTTC

J gene: TRBJ1-5
clone size: once
D gene: -
V gene: TRBV27
CDR3 protein: CASSPGIRGNQPQHF
CDR3 DNA: TGTGCCAGCAGTCCGGGGATTAGGGGCAATCAGCCCCAGCATTTT

J gene: TRBJ1-1
clone size: -
D gene: TRBD1
V gene: TRBV13
CDR3 protein: CASSTYRGPGTEAFF
CDR3 DNA: TGTGCCAGCAGCACCTACAGGGGGCCCGGCACTGAAGCTTTCTTT

J gene: TRBJ2-3
clone size: -
D gene: TRBD2
V gene: TRBV4-1
CDR3 protein: CASSQLGLAGGKGQYF
CDR3 DNA: TGCGCCAGCAGCCAACTCGGACTAGCGGGTGGGAAAGGGCAGTATTTT

J gene: TRBJ1-4
clone size: -
D gene: TRBD1
V gene: TRBV5-5
CDR3 protein: CASSRPNRGFEKLFF
CDR3 DNA: TGTGCCAGCAGCCGCCCGAACAGGGGGTTTGAAAAACTGTTTTTT

J gene: TRBJ2-3
clone size: -
D gene: -
V gene: TRBV6-4
CDR3 protein: CASSEGLGADTQYF
CDR3 DNA: TGTGCCAGCAGCGAAGGACTTGGCGCAGATACGCAGTATTTT

J gene: TRBJ2-7
clone size: -
D gene: -
V gene: TRBV18
CDR3 protein: CASSPLAGSVFQQYF
CDR3 DNA: TGTGCCAGCTCACCCCTTGCCGGGTCTGTCTTCCAGCAGTACTTC

J gene: TRBJ2-1
clone size: -
D gene: -
V gene: TRBV20-1
CDR3 protein: CSARASHEQFF
CDR3 DNA: TGCAGTGCTAGAGCTAGTCATGAGCAGTTCTTC

J gene: TRBJ2-1
clone size: -
D gene: -
V gene: TRBV21-1
CDR3 protein: CASSGGRSSYNEQFF
CDR3 DNA: TGTGCCAGCAGCGGGGGGAGAAGCTCCTACAATGAGCAGTTCTTC

J gene: TRBJ1-2
clone size: -
D gene: -
V gene: TRBV5-1
CDR3 protein: CASSSQTGGEDGYTF
CDR3 DNA: TGCGCCAGCAGCTCACAAACTGGGGGCGAGGATGGCTACACCTTC

J gene: TRBJ2-3
clone size: -
D gene: -
V gene: TRBV5-1
CDR3 protein: CASSLLHPSTDTQYF
CDR3 DNA: TGCGCCAGCAGCTTACTGCACCCGAGCACAGATACGCAGTATTTT

J gene: TRBJ2-7
clone size: -
D gene: TRBD2
V gene: TRBV2
CDR3 protein: CASSDTSGGEQYF
CDR3 DNA: TGTGCCAGCAGTGATACTAGCGGGGGCGAGCAGTACTTC

J gene: TRBJ1-4
clone size: -
D gene: -
V gene: TRBV7-2
CDR3 protein: CASSLLQGPNEKLFF
CDR3 DNA: TGTGCCAGCAGCTTATTACAGGGCCCCAATGAAAAACTGTTTTTT

J gene: TRBJ2-3
clone size: -
D gene: -
V gene: TRBV27
CDR3 protein: CASSFRDTQYF
CDR3 DNA: TGTGCCAGCAGTTTCAGGGATACGCAGTATTTT

J gene: TRBJ2-3
clone size: -
D gene: TRBD1
V gene: TRBV4-3
CDR3 protein: CASSQESGGVWTDTQYF
CDR3 DNA: TGCGCCAGCAGCCAAGAGTCAGGGGGCGTATGGACAGATACGCAGTATTTT

J gene: TRBJ1-5
clone size: -
D gene: TRBD1
V gene: TRBV19
CDR3 protein: CASSFGTGNQPQHF
CDR3 DNA: TGTGCCAGTAGTTTCGGGACAGGGAATCAGCCCCAGCATTTT

J gene: TRBJ2-1
clone size: once
D gene: -
V gene: TRBV28
CDR3 protein: CASSFLGGTYNEQFF
CDR3 DNA: TGTGCCAGCAGTTTTTTAGGGGGAACCTACAATGAGCAGTTCTTC

J gene: TRBJ1-3
clone size: -
D gene: -
V gene: TRBV6-6
CDR3 protein: CATSRSVSGNTIYF
CDR3 DNA: TGTGCCACCAGTCGGAGCGTCTCTGGAAACACCATATATTTT

J gene: TRBJ2-7
clone size: -
D gene: -
V gene: TRBV29-1
CDR3 protein: CSVEDFGPLNSEQYF
CDR3 DNA: TGCAGCGTTGAAGACTTCGGTCCCCTTAATAGCGAGCAGTACTTC

J gene: TRBJ2-3
clone size: -
D gene: TRBD2
V gene: TRBV10-1
CDR3 protein: CASSESGGGVDTQYF
CDR3 DNA: TGCGCCAGCAGTGAGTCTGGCGGGGGGGTAGATACGCAGTATTTT

J gene: TRBJ2-7
clone size: -
D gene: TRBD2
V gene: TRBV4-1
CDR3 protein: CASSQETSLSYEQYF
CDR3 DNA: TGCGCCAGCAGCCAAGAGACTAGCCTCTCCTACGAGCAGTACTTC

J gene: TRBJ2-7
clone size: -
D gene: TRBD1
V gene: TRBV7-2
CDR3 protein: CASSRDRGPYEQYF
CDR3 DNA: TGTGCCAGCAGCCGCGACAGGGGGCCTTACGAGCAGTACTTC

J gene: TRBJ2-7
clone size: -
D gene: -
V gene: TRBV11-2
CDR3 protein: CASSPTPSYEQYF
CDR3 DNA: TGTGCCAGCAGCCCTACTCCCTCCTACGAGCAGTACTTC

J gene: TRBJ1-4
clone size: -
D gene: -
V gene: TRBV28
CDR3 protein: CASSFRTVPTNEKLFF
CDR3 DNA: TGTGCCAGCAGTTTCCGGACAGTCCCAACTAATGAAAAACTGTTTTTT

J gene: TRBJ2-2
clone size: -
D gene: TRBD2
V gene: TRBV7-2
CDR3 protein: CASSLVRSGGTGELFF
CDR3 DNA: TGTGCCAGCAGCTTAGTTCGATCCGGGGGGACCGGGGAGCTGTTTTTT

J gene: TRBJ1-4
clone size: -
D gene: -
V gene: TRBV6-1
CDR3 protein: CASSGNSRNEKLFF
CDR3 DNA: TGTGCCAGCAGTGGAAACAGCCGAAATGAAAAACTGTTTTTT

J gene: TRBJ2-4
clone size: -
D gene: -
V gene: TRBV5-1
CDR3 protein: CASSLWTDSKQYF
CDR3 DNA: TGCGCCAGCTCGCTGTGGACGGACTCTAAGCAGTACTTC

J gene: TRBJ1-2
clone size: -
D gene: -
V gene: TRBV7-8
CDR3 protein: CASSLGQFNYGYTF
CDR3 DNA: TGTGCCAGCAGCTTAGGACAGTTTAACTATGGCTACACCTTC

J gene: TRBJ1-1
clone size: -
D gene: -
V gene: TRBV6-5
CDR3 protein: CASTNQASFTEAFF
CDR3 DNA: TGTGCCAGCACCAACCAGGCGTCGTTTACTGAAGCTTTCTTT

J gene: TRBJ2-7
clone size: -
D gene: TRBD1
V gene: TRBV6-5
CDR3 protein: CASSYAATGTYEQYF
CDR3 DNA: TGTGCCAGCAGTTACGCAGCGACAGGGACCTACGAGCAGTACTTC

J gene: TRBJ1-1
clone size: -
D gene: -
V gene: TRBV7-9
CDR3 protein: CASSFWQTEAFF
CDR3 DNA: TGTGCCAGCAGCTTCTGGCAGACTGAAGCTTTCTTT

J gene: TRBJ2-5
clone size: -
D gene: -
V gene: TRBV6-6
CDR3 protein: CASSYSKRRYQETQYF
CDR3 DNA: TGTGCCAGCAGTTACTCGAAACGGAGATACCAAGAGACCCAGTACTTC

J gene: TRBJ2-1
clone size: -
D gene: -
V gene: TRBV7-2
CDR3 protein: CASSLVTSYNEQFF
CDR3 DNA: TGTGCCAGCAGCTTAGTAACTTCCTACAATGAGCAGTTCTTC

J gene: TRBJ2-1
clone size: -
D gene: TRBD2
V gene: TRBV10-1
CDR3 protein: CATSPTGRYNEQFF
CDR3 DNA: TGCGCCACCAGCCCCACCGGGAGGTACAATGAGCAGTTCTTC